This entry concerns a single T cell receptor (beta chain). This record comes from a study of cytomegalovirus exposure and HLA in healthy donors. CDR1 and CDR2 (germline): SGHTA, FQGNSA. The V and J ends lost 5 bases and 4 bases respectively, with 9 bases between them. This CDR3 has 12 residues. Primers included in the PCR were 60 Vbeta and 13 Jbeta primers. The method was immunoSEQ multiplex PCR; TCRdb's version includes in-frame clones alone and lacks a portion of them. There are under 300,000 clones in the sample; roughly 86% occur only once, and 2% lies in the top ten. The chain is built from TRBV7-2 and TRBJ2-7, with D possibly being TRBD2 (6 bases). The TCR sequence derives from a woman in her thirties or forties in good health and CMV-seropositive. Material: PBMCs. The CDR3 DNA reads as TGTGCCAGCAGCCAGGGAGGATACGAGCAGTACTTC. It is translated as CASSQGGYEQYF.